Listed below are T cell receptor beta chains from one sample, sequenced in a study of chemoradiotherapy in HPV16-positive cancers. Repertoires were generated with immunoSEQ multiplex PCR, while TCRdb's copy carries only in-frame clones and drops some. The sample yields tens of thousands of clones, about 80% seen once. The sequenced sample was blood, obtained from a patient who underwent chemoradiotherapy. Every receptor here comes from a human donor with HPV-associated anogenital cancer. The conserved cysteine and the conserved F or W are not part of the CDR3 here. The D gene is left open where the match is weak.

j_gene: TRBJ2-1
v_gene: TRBV6-1
d_gene: NA
len: 14
CDR3aa: ASSGSRTRKNNEQF

j_gene: TRBJ2-7
v_gene: TRBV19
d_gene: NA
len: 13
CDR3aa: ASSMWRGNSYEQY

j_gene: TRBJ1-2
v_gene: TRBV7-9
d_gene: TRBD1
len: 11
CDR3aa: ASSRDSIFGNT

j_gene: TRBJ2-1
v_gene: TRBV7-9
d_gene: NA
len: 13
CDR3aa: ASSAGTSSYNEQF

j_gene: TRBJ2-7
v_gene: TRBV23-1
d_gene: NA
len: 17
CDR3aa: ASSQSSLSGAFKDYEQY

j_gene: TRBJ2-6
v_gene: TRBV5-4
d_gene: TRBD1
len: 15
CDR3aa: ASSLYRGLTGANVLT

j_gene: TRBJ2-7
v_gene: TRBV30
d_gene: NA
len: 10
CDR3aa: AWSPRRWEQY

j_gene: TRBJ2-1
v_gene: TRBV10-3
d_gene: TRBD2
len: 14
CDR3aa: AISLTSGSSYNEQF

j_gene: TRBJ2-7
v_gene: TRBV7-2
d_gene: TRBD1
len: 15
CDR3aa: ASSPGAGTGDLYEQY

j_gene: TRBJ1-5
v_gene: TRBV5-8
d_gene: NA
len: 15
CDR3aa: ASSLFYMSGTDQPQH

j_gene: TRBJ1-6
v_gene: TRBV5-4
d_gene: TRBD1
len: 12
CDR3aa: ASSSDRVNSPLH

j_gene: TRBJ2-3
v_gene: TRBV27
d_gene: NA
len: 12
CDR3aa: ASSSLSGTDTQY

j_gene: TRBJ2-7
v_gene: TRBV4-1
d_gene: TRBD1
len: 13
CDR3aa: ASSPYGTGTYEQY

j_gene: TRBJ2-4
v_gene: TRBV7-2
d_gene: NA
len: 14
CDR3aa: ASSWRWGTAQNIQY

j_gene: TRBJ1-2
v_gene: TRBV6-5
d_gene: TRBD1
len: 13
CDR3aa: ASNNGQGWGYGYT

j_gene: TRBJ2-3
v_gene: TRBV5-1
d_gene: TRBD2
len: 13
CDR3aa: ASSWSGGSTDTQY

j_gene: TRBJ2-2
v_gene: TRBV30
d_gene: NA
len: 10
CDR3aa: AWSRGFGELF

j_gene: TRBJ2-2
v_gene: TRBV7-8
d_gene: NA
len: 11
CDR3aa: ASSLVDTGELF

j_gene: TRBJ2-3
v_gene: TRBV19
d_gene: NA
len: 15
CDR3aa: ASSITASAGFTDTQY

j_gene: TRBJ2-3
v_gene: TRBV20-1
d_gene: NA
len: 8
CDR3aa: SAATDTQY